A selection of T cell receptor beta chains follows, all from one sample in a study of identical twins. TCRdb ran MiXCR on the 5' RACE reads and lists one entry per CDR3 protein. The table shows around 230,000 distinct CDR3 sequences, with roughly 10% occurring only once. The specimen was memory (CD45RO+) T cells sorted from blood. The receptors shown here come from a woman aged 18-30 years in good health. Both conserved end residues are part of each CDR3. The order of the fields is V gene, clone size, D gene, J gene, CDR3 protein, CDR3 DNA. The D gene is left open where the match is weak. Expanded clones get a size class; other rows say once, few or many, or leave the size out.

>TRBV7-2|.|.|TRBJ1-1
CASSLNGANTEAFF
TGTGCCAGCAGCTTAAACGGAGCGAACACTGAAGCTTTCTTT
>TRBV7-2|many|.|TRBJ2-3
CASSLEPTTDTQYF
TGTGCCAGCAGCTTAGAACCGACCACAGATACGCAGTATTTT
>TRBV12-3/TRBV12-4|many|.|TRBJ2-1
CASSLGPVNEQFF
TGTGCCAGCAGTCTGGGACCTGTCAATGAGCAGTTCTTC
>TRBV5-1|many|.|TRBJ2-7
CASSWAFRIPSEQYF
TGCGCCAGCAGCTGGGCATTCCGAATCCCTAGCGAGCAGTACTTC
>TRBV4-3|.|TRBD1|TRBJ1-2
CASSPGQGATDGYTF
TGCGCCAGCAGCCCAGGACAGGGGGCGACGGATGGCTACACCTTC
>TRBV2|few|.|TRBJ2-3
CASRGGTSVDTQYF
TGTGCCAGCAGGGGAGGGACATCGGTAGATACGCAGTATTTT
>TRBV6-1|many|TRBD2|TRBJ2-3
CASTEGTSGGADTQYF
TGTGCCAGCACTGAAGGAACTAGCGGGGGGGCAGATACGCAGTATTTT
>TRBV20-1|few|.|TRBJ1-2
CSARERQARNYGYTF
TGCAGTGCTAGAGAACGTCAGGCGCGAAACTATGGCTACACCTTC
>TRBV12-3/TRBV12-4|.|TRBD1|TRBJ1-1
CASSQGPGQGNTEAFF
TGTGCCAGCAGCCAAGGGCCGGGACAGGGGAACACTGAAGCTTTCTTT
>TRBV5-6|few|.|TRBJ2-3
CASSPHVTSTDTQYF
TGTGCCAGCAGCCCCCATGTGACTAGCACAGATACGCAGTATTTT
>TRBV29-1|many|TRBD1|TRBJ2-7
CSVQYRGDEQYF
TGCAGCGTACAATACAGGGGCGACGAGCAGTACTTC
>TRBV29-1|.|TRBD1|TRBJ1-2
CSVHHRDRGHYGYTF
TGCAGCGTTCACCACCGGGACAGGGGGCATTATGGCTACACCTTC
>TRBV12-3/TRBV12-4|many|.|TRBJ2-2
CASRPDTRTSTGELFF
TGTGCCAGCAGACCCGATACTAGGACGAGCACCGGGGAGCTGTTTTTT
>TRBV7-2|many|TRBD2|TRBJ2-1
CASSLPREGQRWNEQFF
TGTGCCAGCAGCTTACCGCGGGAGGGCCAAAGGTGGAATGAGCAGTTCTTC
>TRBV10-3|.|.|TRBJ2-3
CAISGEETGRDTQYF
TGTGCCATCAGCGGCGAAGAAACGGGGCGAGATACGCAGTATTTT
>TRBV18|few|.|TRBJ2-7
CASSPGQFDEQYF
TGTGCCAGCTCACCTGGACAGTTCGACGAGCAGTACTTC
>TRBV11-2|.|TRBD2|TRBJ2-3
CASSSKFGTSGISTDTQYF
TGTGCCAGCAGCTCGAAATTTGGGACTAGCGGGATTAGCACAGATACGCAGTATTTT
>TRBV6-1|few|.|TRBJ2-3
CASSRQVGLVDTQYF
TGTGCCAGCAGCAGACAGGTCGGACTTGTGGATACGCAGTATTTT
>TRBV5-1|many|TRBD1|TRBJ2-5
CASSLGQGETQYF
TGCGCCAGCAGCTTAGGACAGGGAGAGACCCAGTACTTC
>TRBV7-2|.|.|TRBJ2-1
CASSPSAYSPEFF
TGTGCCAGCAGCCCCTCGGCATATTCGCCCGAGTTCTTC
>TRBV3-1|.|.|TRBJ1-1
CASSLGGRQEAFF
TGTGCCAGCAGCCTGGGCGGCCGTCAGGAAGCTTTCTTT
>TRBV11-2|.|.|TRBJ2-7
CASRASPFYEQYF
TGTGCCAGCAGGGCCTCACCCTTCTACGAGCAGTACTTC
>TRBV27|many|.|TRBJ2-1
CASSLYRPGEQFF
TGTGCCAGCAGTTTATACAGACCCGGAGAGCAGTTCTTC
>TRBV25-1|.|TRBD2|TRBJ2-7
CASSTSGGAYEQYF
TGTGCCAGCAGTACTAGCGGGGGGGCTTACGAGCAGTACTTC
>TRBV5-1|few|.|TRBJ1-3
CASSLDGGGNTIYF
TGCGCCAGCAGCTTGGATGGGGGGGGAAACACCATATATTTT
>TRBV6-1|many|TRBD1|TRBJ2-7
CASSTGQGTYEQYF
TGTGCCAGCAGTACAGGACAGGGAACCTACGAGCAGTACTTC
>TRBV7-2|few|TRBD2|TRBJ2-4
CASSPGGRAKNIQYF
TGTGCCAGCAGCCCGGGGGGGAGAGCCAAAAACATTCAGTACTTC
>TRBV23-1|.|.|TRBJ2-5
CASDLNLRWEETQYF
TGCGCCAGCGACCTGAATCTGAGATGGGAAGAGACCCAGTACTTC
>TRBV7-2|.|TRBD2|TRBJ2-2
CASSRTLAATNTGELFF
TGTGCCAGCAGCCGTACCCTAGCGGCCACGAACACCGGGGAGCTGTTTTTT
>TRBV3-1|.|.|TRBJ2-1
CASRRTIDEQFF
TGTGCCAGCAGGCGGACTATCGATGAGCAGTTCTTC
>TRBV7-6|many|TRBD2|TRBJ2-1
CASSLGSVAGFNEQFF
TGTGCCAGCAGCTTAGGTTCGGTAGCGGGCTTCAATGAGCAGTTCTTC
>TRBV7-2|few|.|TRBJ2-1
CASSLHQISEQFF
TGTGCCAGCAGCCTCCATCAGATATCGGAGCAGTTCTTC
>TRBV6-4|many|TRBD2|TRBJ2-3
CASSVGGDTDTQYF
TGTGCCAGCAGTGTGGGGGGGGATACAGATACGCAGTATTTT
>TRBV7-6|few|TRBD1|TRBJ2-7
CASSLAAGGHEQYF
TGTGCCAGCAGCTTAGCTGCAGGGGGTCACGAGCAGTACTTC
>TRBV20-1|few|.|TRBJ2-5
CSARGRGGYQETQYF
TGCAGTGCGCGGGGGCGTGGGGGGTACCAAGAGACCCAGTACTTC
>TRBV20-1|many|.|TRBJ1-3
CSASGREDTLNTIYF
TGCAGTGCTAGTGGGAGGGAGGACACCTTAAACACCATATATTTT